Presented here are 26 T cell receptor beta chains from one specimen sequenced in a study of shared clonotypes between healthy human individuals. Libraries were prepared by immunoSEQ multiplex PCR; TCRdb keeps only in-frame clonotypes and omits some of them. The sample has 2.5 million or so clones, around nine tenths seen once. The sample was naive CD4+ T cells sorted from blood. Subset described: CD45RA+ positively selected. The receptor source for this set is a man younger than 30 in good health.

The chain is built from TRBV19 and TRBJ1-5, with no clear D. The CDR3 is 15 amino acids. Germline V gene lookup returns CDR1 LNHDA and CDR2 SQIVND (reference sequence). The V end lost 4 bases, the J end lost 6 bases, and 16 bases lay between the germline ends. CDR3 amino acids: CASSTGRAVRQPQHF. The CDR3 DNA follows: TGTGCCAGTAGTACCGGTAGGGCGGTACGTCAGCCCCAGCATTTT.

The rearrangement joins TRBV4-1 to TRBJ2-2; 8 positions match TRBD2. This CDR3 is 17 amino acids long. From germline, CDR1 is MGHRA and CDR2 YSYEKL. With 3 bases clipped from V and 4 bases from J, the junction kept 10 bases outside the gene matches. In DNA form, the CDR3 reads TGCGCCAGCAGCCAGGTCCCTGGGACTAGGCGCACCGGGGAGCTGTTTTTT. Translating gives CASSQVPGTRRTGELFF.

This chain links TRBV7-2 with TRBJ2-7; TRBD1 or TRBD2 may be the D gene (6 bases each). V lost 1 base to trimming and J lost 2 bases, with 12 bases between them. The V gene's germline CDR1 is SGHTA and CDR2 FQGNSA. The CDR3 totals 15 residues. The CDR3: CASSLGAGQTYEQYF. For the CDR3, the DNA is TGTGCCAGCAGCTTAGGGGCGGGACAAACCTACGAGCAGTACTTC.

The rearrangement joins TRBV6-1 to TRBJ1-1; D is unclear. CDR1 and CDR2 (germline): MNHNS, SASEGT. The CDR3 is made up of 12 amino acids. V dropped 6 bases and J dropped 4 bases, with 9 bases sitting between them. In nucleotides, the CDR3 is TGTGCCAGCAGGCGGCTAACCACTGAAGCTTTCTTT. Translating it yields CASRRLTTEAFF.

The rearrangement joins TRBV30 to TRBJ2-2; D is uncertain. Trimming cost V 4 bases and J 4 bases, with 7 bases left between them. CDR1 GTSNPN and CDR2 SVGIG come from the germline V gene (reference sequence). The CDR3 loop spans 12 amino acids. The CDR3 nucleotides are TGTGCCTGGAACCCAATCACCGGGGAGCTGTTTTTT. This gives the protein CAWNPITGELFF.

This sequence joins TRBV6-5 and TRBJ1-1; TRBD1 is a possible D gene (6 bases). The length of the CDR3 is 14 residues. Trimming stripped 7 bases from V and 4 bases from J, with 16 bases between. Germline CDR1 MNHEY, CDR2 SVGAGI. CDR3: CASTPQRGGTEAFF. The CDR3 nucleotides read TGTGCCAGCACCCCCCAAAGAGGGGGCACTGAAGCTTTCTTT.

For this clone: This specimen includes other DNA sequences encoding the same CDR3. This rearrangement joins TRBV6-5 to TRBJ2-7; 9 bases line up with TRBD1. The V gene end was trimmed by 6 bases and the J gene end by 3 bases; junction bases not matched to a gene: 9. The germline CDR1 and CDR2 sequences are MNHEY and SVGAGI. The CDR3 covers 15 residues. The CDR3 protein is CASSRGGQGVYEQYF. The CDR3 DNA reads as TGTGCCAGCAGCCGAGGGGGACAGGGAGTCTACGAGCAGTACTTC.

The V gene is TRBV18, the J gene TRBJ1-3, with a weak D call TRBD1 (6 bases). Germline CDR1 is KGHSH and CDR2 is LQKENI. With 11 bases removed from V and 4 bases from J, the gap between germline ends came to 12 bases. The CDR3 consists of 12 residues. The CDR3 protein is CAGTGSGNTIYF. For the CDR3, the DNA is TGTGCCGGTACAGGGAGCGGAAACACCATATATTTT.

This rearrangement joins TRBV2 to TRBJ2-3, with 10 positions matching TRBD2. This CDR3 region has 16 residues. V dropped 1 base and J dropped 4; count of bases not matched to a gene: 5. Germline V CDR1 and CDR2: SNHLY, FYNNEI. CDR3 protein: CASSEGLAGVADTQYF. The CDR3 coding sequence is TGTGCCAGCAGTGAAGGTCTAGCGGGAGTCGCAGATACGCAGTATTTT.

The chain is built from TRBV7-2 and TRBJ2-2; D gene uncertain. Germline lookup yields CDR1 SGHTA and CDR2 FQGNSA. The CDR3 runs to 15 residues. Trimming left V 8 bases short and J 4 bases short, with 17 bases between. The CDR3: CASPAAVASTGELFF. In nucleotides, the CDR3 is TGTGCCAGCCCCGCTGCGGTTGCTAGCACCGGGGAGCTGTTTTTT.

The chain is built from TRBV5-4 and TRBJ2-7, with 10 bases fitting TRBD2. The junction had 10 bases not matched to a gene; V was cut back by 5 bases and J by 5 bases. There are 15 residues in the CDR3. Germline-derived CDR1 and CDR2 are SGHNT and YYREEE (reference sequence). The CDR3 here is CASSLSGRATNEQYF. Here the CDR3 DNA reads TGTGCCAGCAGTTTGAGCGGGAGGGCCACGAACGAGCAGTACTTC.

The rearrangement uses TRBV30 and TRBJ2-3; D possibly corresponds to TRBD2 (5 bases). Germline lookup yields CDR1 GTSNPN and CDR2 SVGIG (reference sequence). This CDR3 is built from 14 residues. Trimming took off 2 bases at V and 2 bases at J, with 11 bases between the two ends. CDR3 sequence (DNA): TGTGCCTGGAGTCGGGATCCTCACACAGATACGCAGTATTTT. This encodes CAWSRDPHTDTQYF. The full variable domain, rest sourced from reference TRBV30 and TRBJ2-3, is SQTIHQWPATLVQPVGSPLSLECTVEGTSNPNLYWYRQAAGRGLQLLFYSVGIGQISSEVPQNLSASRPQDRQFILSSKKLLLSDSGFYLCAWSRDPHTDTQYFGPGTRLTVL.

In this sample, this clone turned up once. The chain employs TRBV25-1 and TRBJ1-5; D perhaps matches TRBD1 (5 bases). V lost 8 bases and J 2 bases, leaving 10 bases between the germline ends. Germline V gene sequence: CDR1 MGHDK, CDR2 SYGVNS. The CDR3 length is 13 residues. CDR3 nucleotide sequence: TGTGCCAGCGGGGGGGTAGGCAATCAGCCCCAGCATTTT. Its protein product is CASGGVGNQPQHF.

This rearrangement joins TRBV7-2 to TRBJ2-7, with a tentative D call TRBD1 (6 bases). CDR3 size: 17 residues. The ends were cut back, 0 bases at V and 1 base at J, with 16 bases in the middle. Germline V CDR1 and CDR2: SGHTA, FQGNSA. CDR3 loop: CASSLAGQLKASYEQYF. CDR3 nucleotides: TGTGCCAGCAGCTTAGCCGGACAGTTAAAAGCTTCCTACGAGCAGTACTTC.

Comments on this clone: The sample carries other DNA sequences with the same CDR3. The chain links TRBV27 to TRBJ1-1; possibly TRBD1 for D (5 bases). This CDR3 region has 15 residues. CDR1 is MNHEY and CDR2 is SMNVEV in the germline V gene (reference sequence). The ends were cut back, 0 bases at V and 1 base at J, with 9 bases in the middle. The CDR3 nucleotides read TGTGCCAGCAGTTTATCGGTAGGGGCGAACACTGAAGCTTTCTTT. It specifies CASSLSVGANTEAFF.

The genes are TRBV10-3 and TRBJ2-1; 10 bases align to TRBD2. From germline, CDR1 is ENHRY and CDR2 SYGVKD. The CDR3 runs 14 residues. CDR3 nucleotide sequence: TGTGCTTCAATTCGAGCGGGGGGGCAGAATGAGCAGTTCTTC. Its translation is CASIRAGGQNEQFF.

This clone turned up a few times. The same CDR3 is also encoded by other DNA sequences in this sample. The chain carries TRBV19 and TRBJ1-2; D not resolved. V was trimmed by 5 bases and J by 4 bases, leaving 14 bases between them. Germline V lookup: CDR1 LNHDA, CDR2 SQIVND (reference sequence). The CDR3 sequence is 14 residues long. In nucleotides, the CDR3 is TGTGCCAGTAGTCAGCCAGGAGGTTCCTATGGCTACACCTTC. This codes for CASSQPGGSYGYTF.

This CDR3 reads CASRPIPGADQPQHF. The DNA of the CDR3 is TGTGCCAGCAGACCAATTCCGGGGGCCGATCAGCCCCAGCATTTT. The rearrangement uses TRBV27 and TRBJ1-5; D is possibly TRBD1 (6 bases). The CDR3 is 15 residues long. Trimming pared 6 bases from V and 5 bases from J, leaving 17 bases between. Germline V gives CDR1 MNHEY, CDR2 SMNVEV (reference sequence).

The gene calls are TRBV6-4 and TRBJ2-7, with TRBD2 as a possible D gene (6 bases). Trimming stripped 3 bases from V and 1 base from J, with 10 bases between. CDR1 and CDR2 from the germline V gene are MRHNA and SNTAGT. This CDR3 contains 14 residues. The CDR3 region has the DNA TGTGCCAGCAGTGAAACCGGGGGATCCTACGAGCAGTACTTC. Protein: CASSETGGSYEQYF.

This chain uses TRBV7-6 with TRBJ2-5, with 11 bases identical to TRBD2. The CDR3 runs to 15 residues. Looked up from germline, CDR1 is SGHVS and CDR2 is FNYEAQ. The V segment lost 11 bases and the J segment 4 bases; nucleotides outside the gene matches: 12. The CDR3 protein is CAGTTGSGGAETQYF. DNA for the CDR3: TGTGCCGGAACGACGGGTAGCGGGGGGGCAGAGACCCAGTACTTC.

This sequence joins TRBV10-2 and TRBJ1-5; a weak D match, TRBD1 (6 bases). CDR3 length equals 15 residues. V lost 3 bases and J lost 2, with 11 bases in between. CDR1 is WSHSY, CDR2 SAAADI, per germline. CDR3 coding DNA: TGCGCCAGCAGTGATTTGGCAGGGGGCAATCAGCCCCAGCATTTT. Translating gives CASSDLAGGNQPQHF.

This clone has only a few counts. CDR3: CASSPRDNANYGYTF. The DNA for the CDR3 is TGTGCCAGCAGCCCCAGGGACAACGCGAACTATGGCTACACCTTC. The chain recombines TRBV2 with TRBJ1-2; the D gene is possibly TRBD1 (6 bases). The V gene's germline CDR1 is SNHLY and CDR2 FYNNEI. V was cut by 6 bases and J by 2 bases, with 16 bases left in between. The length of the CDR3 is 15 residues.

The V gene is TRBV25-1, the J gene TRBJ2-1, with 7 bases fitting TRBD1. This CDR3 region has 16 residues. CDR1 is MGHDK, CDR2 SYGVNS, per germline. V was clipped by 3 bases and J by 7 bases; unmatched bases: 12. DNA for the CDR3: TGTGCCAGCAGTGATCCCGAGACAGGGTTTCGAAATGAGCAGTTCTTC. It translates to CASSDPETGFRNEQFF.

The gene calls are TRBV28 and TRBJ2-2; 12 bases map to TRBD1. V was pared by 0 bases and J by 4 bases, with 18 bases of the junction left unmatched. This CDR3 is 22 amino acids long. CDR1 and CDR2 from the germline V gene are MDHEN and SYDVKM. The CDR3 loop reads CASSLCGRDRGPCWGSTGELFF. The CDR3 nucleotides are TGTGCCAGCAGTTTATGCGGAAGGGACAGGGGGCCGTGTTGGGGTTCCACCGGGGAGCTGTTTTTT.

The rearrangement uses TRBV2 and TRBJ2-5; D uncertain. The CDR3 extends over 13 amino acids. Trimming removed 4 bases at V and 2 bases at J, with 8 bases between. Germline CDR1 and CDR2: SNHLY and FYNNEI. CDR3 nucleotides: TGTGCCAGCAGTGGGTACTCTCAAGAGACCCAGTACTTC. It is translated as CASSGYSQETQYF.

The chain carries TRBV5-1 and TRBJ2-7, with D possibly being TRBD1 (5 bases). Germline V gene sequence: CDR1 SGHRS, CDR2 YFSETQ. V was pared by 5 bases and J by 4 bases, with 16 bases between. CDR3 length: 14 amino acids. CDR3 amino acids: CASRLDLGPYEQYF. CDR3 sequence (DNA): TGCGCCAGCAGATTAGACTTGGGGCCGTACGAGCAGTACTTC.